This TCR beta chain was sequenced in a study of liver allograft versus peripheral blood T cells. Study context: Intrahepatic T cell receptor repertoires from transplanted livers were compared against repertoires in recipients' peripheral blood.

This clonotype was detected ten times or more. Its specificity is not known. Findings and caveats of the study: Liver allografts reportedly held T cell receptor repertoires unlike those in peripheral blood.

TCRdb recomputed calls from the reads with MiXCR, one row per CDR3 protein. The sample comprises more than 6,000 distinct CDR3 sequences, roughly 20% of which are singletons, and under 4.5% rests with the top ten. CDR1 is MNHNS and CDR2 is SASEGT in the germline V gene. The ends lost 8 bases at V and 10 bases at J; junction bases unmatched: 14. This CDR3 is 15 amino acids long. This clonotype was sampled from a human patient who had a liver transplant. Certain T cells may be donor cells from the graft. The chain is built from TRBV6-1 and TRBJ2-1; TRBD2 aligns across 10 bases. CDR3: CASVQGASGRQEQFF. The CDR3, as DNA: TGTGCCAGCGTCCAGGGGGCTAGCGGGAGACAAGAGCAGTTCTTC.